This TCR beta chain was obtained from a study of shared clonotypes between healthy human individuals (dated by TCRdb to the early 2020s). Notes on the research overall: A couple of women and a few men aged 18 to 49 years were included in the cohort. For each donor, CD4 naive and CD4 memory were each given three plates, CD8 naive was given two plates, and CD8 memory was given one plate. To estimate repertoire size and how much clonotype sharing occurs between individuals, the study deeply sequenced the blood TCR repertoires of about 5 healthy adults. Per donor, leukapheresis produced somewhere between about 0.94 and 9.5 billion PBMCs. To increase sequencing depth and limit assay-specific biases, different laboratories used diverse techniques to prepare libraries and sequence TCR repertoires.

What the work shows at the level of the full study, not this receptor alone: Because the study included only a small number of donors, the genetic and exposure-history diversity represented was limited. Naive subsets generally had larger estimated clonotype richness than memory subsets did. Roughly 5% of naive CD4, around 4% of naive CD8, approximately 2.2% of memory CD4, and about 0.4% of memory CD8 clonotypes were shared across a few donors. Sampling was restricted to blood, and TCR repertoires in tissues likely differ from the TCR repertoires found in blood. Incomplete sequencing was indicated by rarefaction of sorted-subset datasets, despite the large sequencing depth. Compared with non-shared clonotypes, the clonotypes found in all four sorted-subset donors had higher generation probabilities. Based on pairwise subsampling, the degree of clonotype sharing among donors was expected to be affected by sequencing depth.

Using the deep immunoSEQ assay, TCR CDR3 regions were amplified from genomic DNA by multiplex PCR. For each cell subset, the extracted genomic DNA was distributed evenly across all wells of several immunoSEQ 96-well plates, and each plate served as one replicate. Each replicate PCR for sorted subsets received 150 to 250 ng genomic DNA, equal to tens of thousands of T cell genomes. Purified libraries were quantified with a Qubit 3.0 fluorometer, sized on a Bioanalyzer 2100, and re-quantified with the KAPA Library Quantification kit. A separate single-read 150-cycle Illumina NextSeq 550 flow cell was used to sequence each immunoSEQ 96-well plate. As for the authors' bioinformatics: Because the immunoSEQ output held only junctional sequences and lacked quality scores, the filtering could not match the filtering applied to full-length reads. Sequences were annotated with PyIR, a Python wrapper for IgBLAST v1.9, using IMGT germline references to assign V/J genes and CDR3. Reads with weak V/J assignments (E-value above 1e-6), missing CDR3, stop codons, out-of-frame junctions, or ambiguous translated residues were removed. A V3J clonotype was defined by an identical inferred V gene, J gene, and CDR3 amino acid sequence. To compute the percentage overlap between repertoires, the number of shared unique clonotypes was divided by the size of the smaller repertoire. Repertoire richness was assessed with RTK rarefaction, the Chao1 estimator, and Recon v2.1 estimates of unobserved clonotypes. Generation probabilities for all TCRbeta clonotypes obtained by the gDNA method from several donors were computed using OLGA. Not all clones reach the TCRdb copy of this immuneACCESS table, which keeps in-frame sequences only. Checked studies attribute under half of the gap to unresolved V genes and leave the rest unexplained. V, J and clone size are those of that table, while D and trimming were read from the DNA. The sample contains millions of clones, roughly 92% of them found a single time. Over 0.12% of the sample lies in the top ten.

The donors were healthy, HIV-negative adults who had no recently reported acute infections or vaccinations. Every donor was a Caucasian adult residing in Nashville, Tennessee, USA. CD4+ T cells were enriched through magnetic negative selection, after which naive cells were positively selected on CD45RA and the remaining negative fraction served as the memory subset. After blood collection by leukapheresis, PBMCs were isolated using Ficoll-Histopaque density gradient centrifugation and then cryopreserved in the vapor phase of liquid nitrogen. Analytical flow cytometry was used to check the purity and quantity of each magnetically sorted T cell population. Genomic DNA was isolated from each sorted fraction and quantified by UV absorbance on a Nanodrop 2000c. The CDR3 measures 14 amino acids from cysteine to phenylalanine. The retained sequence is limited to the CDR3, 42 bases, with the frame set at the first base. Trimming takes 6 bases from V and 6 bases from J, and the germline ends sit 15 bases apart. In the germline V gene, CDR1 corresponds to MDHEN and CDR2 to SYDVKM.

As concerns this clone: The antigen it binds to is not known. There are no base qualities to consult, and no much larger clone falls within one base.

The TCR originated in a man aged 18 to 30 in good health. Sequencing was done on a sample of naive CD4+ T cells sorted from blood. What this sample's cell subset or site label stands for: CD45RA+ positively selected. This chain is built from TRBV28 and TRBJ1-5, with the D gene uncertain. The CDR3 has the sequence CASSPSLGSQPQHF. The nucleotide sequence reads as follows: TGTGCCAGCAGCCCCTCCCTCGGTAGTCAGCCCCAGCATTTT.